The 6 T cell receptor beta chains presented below share a single source sample, sequenced in a study of blood T cell repertoires in COVID-19. Clones were sequenced by immunoSEQ multiplex PCR, and TCRdb holds only the in-frame ones, with some missing. Of some 340,000 clones listed, 75% to 90% were seen once; the top ten hold roughly 3.6%. Material: peripheral blood. These receptors came from a woman aged 18 to 35 with acute or convalescent COVID-19.

This sequence joins TRBV6-5 and TRBJ1-1; TRBD1 is a possible D gene (5 bases). Germline CDR1 MNHEY, CDR2 SVGAGI. V gave up 5 bases and J gave up 4 bases, with 17 bases separating them. The CDR3 sequence is 15 residues long. The CDR3 sequence: CASSLGAGGPTEAFF. CDR3 DNA sequence: TGTGCCAGCAGTCTCGGTGCGGGGGGTCCCACTGAAGCTTTCTTT.

This clone occurred a few times. The chain joins TRBV6-6 to TRBJ1-4; no firm D call. Germline lookup yields CDR1 MNHNY and CDR2 SVGAGI (reference sequence). V was shortened by 7 bases and J by 4 bases, with 10 bases between the two germline ends. The CDR3 contains 13 residues. The CDR3 sequence: CASTGSGNEKLFF. In DNA form, the CDR3 reads TGTGCCAGCACCGGGAGTGGTAATGAAAAACTGTTTTTT.

The CDR3 DNA sequence: TGTGCCAGCTCTCCGGGACATACAAACTATGGCTACACCTTC. Protein product: CASSPGHTNYGYTF. V usage is TRBV28 and J usage is TRBJ1-2; D possibly corresponds to TRBD1 (6 bases). Germline V gives CDR1 MDHEN, CDR2 SYDVKM. V lost 8 bases to trimming and J lost 2 bases, with 15 bases between them. This CDR3 has 14 amino acids.

This clone occurred a few times. This sequence joins TRBV7-3 and TRBJ1-5; 7 nucleotides line up with TRBD1. Germline V gene lookup returns CDR1 SGHTA and CDR2 FQGTGA. The ends lost 5 bases at V and 6 bases at J; junction bases unmatched: 4. This CDR3 has 13 amino acids. CDR3 loop: CASSEHRGQPQHF. The CDR3, as DNA: TGTGCCAGCAGCGAGCACAGGGGTCAGCCCCAGCATTTT.

The CDR3 DNA reads TGTGCCAGCAGCCCGGGGGGAGGTAATTCACCCCTCCACTTT. Its protein is CASSPGGGNSPLHF. This chain links TRBV7-9 with TRBJ1-6; possible D gene TRBD1, 5 bases. Per the germline V gene, CDR1 is SEHNR and CDR2 is FQNEAQ (reference sequence). The V end lost 5 bases, the J end lost 6 bases, and 11 bases lay between the germline ends. This CDR3 contains 14 residues.

V is TRBV7-2 and J is TRBJ2-3; possibly TRBD2 for D (6 bases). CDR3 size: 13 residues. The V end was cut by 5 bases, the J end by 6 bases, with 12 bases between. Germline V gene sequence: CDR1 SGHTA, CDR2 FQGNSA. CDR3 sequence (DNA): TGTGCCAGCAGCGAAATACTAGCCGATACGCAGTATTTT. This sequence encodes CASSEILADTQYF.